This T cell receptor (beta chain) is drawn from a study of cytomegalovirus exposure and HLA in healthy donors. Study-wide results and limits: Per published accounts, TCR beta sequences correctly predicted the HLA-A and HLA-B alleles of most subjects. A later analysis showed that HLA-associated TCR beta chains had undergone more clonal expansion than equally common others.

In the PCR, 60 Vbeta and 13 Jbeta primers were used. The protocol was immunoSEQ multiplex PCR, while the TCRdb copy is restricted to in-frame clones and leaves out a portion. The sample holds tens of thousands of clones, 65% to 85% seen once. This clone was seen a few times. The antigen is unknown. Though nominally healthy at sampling, donors likely had unrecorded immune exposures. The V and J ends lost 4 bases and 7 bases, in that order; junction bases with no gene match: 6. This CDR3 has 15 residues. From germline, CDR1 is SGHRS and CDR2 YFSETQ. The chain uses TRBV5-1 and TRBJ2-2; 11 bases fit TRBD2. The clonotype comes from a male donor in good health and CMV-seronegative. The sample comprised PBMCs. This CDR3 is CASSPGLAVGGELFF. CDR3 bases: TGCGCCAGCAGCCCGGGACTAGCGGTGGGCGGGGAGCTGTTTTTT.